The 23 T cell receptor beta chains reported below all come from one sample, sequenced in a study of quantifying T cell responses using KT2 cells. Study-wide context: Reverse transcription used primers in the TCR alpha and beta constant regions.

A single-stranded UMI oligo with SP2 sequence was ligated to cDNA 3' ends. First-round PCR used 4 to 5 cycles and beta primers RC1.1 and RC1.2 covering TRBC1 and TRBC2. Each CDR3 protein is one row after TCRdb ran MiXCR on the UMI-ligation and nested PCR reads. The profile shows 25,000 to 35,000 distinct CDR3 sequences, around 10% of them singletons. The sequencing input was PBMCs spiked with cells of the T cell clone KT2. The receptors derive from a human donor.

This clonotype appeared a single time. The rearrangement links TRBV11-1 to TRBJ1-4; no firm D call. V was trimmed by 8 bases and J by 3 bases, leaving 13 bases between them. Germline V gene sequence: CDR1 SGHAT, CDR2 FQDESV (reference sequence). CDR3 length: 14 residues. The CDR3 here is CASSGGVSNEKLFF. CDR3 nucleotide sequence: TGTGCCAGCTCGGGAGGTGTTTCTAATGAAAAACTGTTTTTT.

The sample holds a few counts of this clonotype. V and J are TRBV7-9 and TRBJ2-4; D possibly uses TRBD1 or TRBD2 (6 bases each). The CDR3 runs to 17 residues. Germline V lookup: CDR1 SEHNR, CDR2 FQNEAQ (reference sequence). The V end lost 2 bases, the J end lost 0 bases, and 14 bases lay between the germline ends. The CDR3 DNA sequence: TGTGCCAGCAGCTTAAATTCGGAGGGGGAAGCCAAAAACATTCAGTACTTC. As protein: CASSLNSEGEAKNIQYF.

In its sample, this clonotype was seen many times. The chain links TRBV5-1 to TRBJ2-7; 10 bases match TRBD1. Trimming cost V 4 bases and J 3 bases; bases outside gene matches: 7. CDR1 is SGHRS and CDR2 is YFSETQ in the germline V gene. The CDR3 contains 15 residues. The CDR3 spells CASSIRGTGDYEQYF. The CDR3 DNA sequence: TGCGCCAGCAGCATCCGCGGGACAGGGGACTACGAGCAGTACTTC.

This chain links TRBV7-2 with TRBJ2-3; 12 bases align to TRBD2. The CDR3 sequence is 15 residues long. The ends lost 5 bases at V and 5 bases at J; junction bases unmatched: 5. Germline CDR1 and CDR2: SGHTA and FQGNSA. The CDR3 nucleotides read TGTGCCAGCAGCACCCTAGCGGGAGGGGAAGATACGCAGTATTTT. Translation: CASSTLAGGEDTQYF. Full variable domain (outside the CDR3, taken from reference TRBV7-2 and TRBJ2-3): GAGVSQSPSNKVTEKGKDVELRCDPISGHTALYWYRQSLGQGLEFLIYFQGNSAPDKSGLPSDRFSAERTGGSVSTLTIQRTQQEDSAVYLCASSTLAGGEDTQYFGPGTRLTVL.

The chain links TRBV28 to TRBJ2-3, with 8 bases matching TRBD2. Trimming at V came to 3 bases and at J to 4 bases, leaving 6 bases not matched to a gene. Germline V gene data show CDR1 as MDHEN and CDR2 as SYDVKM. The CDR3 extends over 15 amino acids. CDR3 residues: CASSLDGRASDTQYF. The CDR3 nucleotides read TGTGCCAGCAGTTTGGACGGGAGGGCGTCAGATACGCAGTATTTT.

This clonotype was seen at least ten times. DNA of the CDR3: TGCAGTGCGATAGGACAGGGTGAAGCTTTCTTT. Translating gives CSAIGQGEAFF. J is TRBJ1-1 and V is TRBV20-1; 8 nucleotides align to TRBD1. The junction had 4 bases not matched to a gene; V was cut back by 6 bases and J by 7 bases. Germline CDR1 and CDR2: DFQATT and SNEGSKA (reference sequence). This CDR3 has 11 residues.

V gene TRBV4-2 combines with J gene TRBJ2-2; TRBD1 might be the D (6 bases). V lost 0 bases and J 1 base, leaving 9 bases between the germline ends. Per the germline V gene, CDR1 is LGHNA and CDR2 is YNFKEQ. CDR3 size: 16 residues. DNA of the CDR3: TGTGCCAGCAGCCAAGAATGGACAGAGAACACCGGGGAGCTGTTTTTT. It specifies CASSQEWTENTGELFF.

The rearrangement uses TRBV7-2 and TRBJ1-2; D is uncertain. The CDR3 length is 15 residues. Germline CDR1 is SGHTA and CDR2 is FQGNSA. V gave up 1 base and J gave up 5 bases, with 14 bases separating them. CDR3 in DNA: TGTGCCAGCAGCTTAGAATCGAGTCTGGTGTATGGCTACACCTTC. Protein: CASSLESSLVYGYTF.

This clonotype was found a few times. The rearrangement joins TRBV7-3 to TRBJ2-5; no clear D. V lost 1 base, J lost 3 bases, and 12 bases lay in between. This CDR3 spans 15 amino acids. Germline loops: CDR1 SGHTA, CDR2 FQGTGA. Here the CDR3 reads CASSLNPAQKETQYF. In DNA, the CDR3 is TGTGCCAGCAGCTTAAATCCGGCGCAGAAAGAGACCCAGTACTTC. The whole variable domain, filled in from reference TRBV7-3 and TRBJ2-5, reads GAGVSQTPSNKVTEKGKYVELRCDPISGHTALYWYRQSLGQGPEFLIYFQGTGAADDSGLPNDRFFAVRPEGSVSTLKIQRTERGDSAVYLCASSLNPAQKETQYFGPGTRLLVL.

This clonotype turned up a few times. The CDR3 loop reads CASSAGPQETQYF. CDR3 DNA: TGTGCCAGCTCGGCAGGACCTCAAGAGACCCAGTACTTC. This rearrangement joins TRBV28 to TRBJ2-5; D unresolved. The CDR3 spans 13 residues. V lost 8 bases and J 2 bases, leaving 12 bases between the germline ends. Looked up from germline, CDR1 is MDHEN and CDR2 is SYDVKM.

The chain is built from TRBV12-3 or TRBV12-4 and TRBJ2-7, with D possibly TRBD1 on 5 matching bases. The CDR3 is 11 residues long. Trimming left V 5 bases short and J 7 bases short, with 9 bases between. CDR3 protein: CASSLYREQYF. In DNA form, the CDR3 reads TGTGCCAGCAGTCTCTACAGGGAGCAGTACTTC.

The rearrangement joins TRBV3-1 to TRBJ2-7; D ambiguous. The V and J ends lost 4 bases and 1 base respectively, with 8 bases between them. Germline CDR1 and CDR2: LGHDT and YNNKEL (reference sequence). This CDR3 has 13 residues. The CDR3 loop reads CASSRATSYEQYF. In DNA, the CDR3 is TGTGCCAGCAGCCGAGCCACTTCCTACGAGCAGTACTTC.

This clonotype was seen a few times. The chain carries TRBV4-1 and TRBJ2-6, with TRBD1 matching over 7 bases. The germline CDR1 and CDR2 sequences are MGHRA and YSYEKL. V gave up 3 bases and J gave up 0 bases; unmatched junction bases: 5. The CDR3 contains 17 residues. CDR3 sequence (DNA): TGCGCCAGCAGCCAGTGGACAGGATACTCTGGGGCCAACGTCCTGACTTTC. It specifies CASSQWTGYSGANVLTF.

The table lists this clonotype with many counts. This sequence joins TRBV20-1 and TRBJ2-1; 12 bases align to TRBD2. The CDR3 length is 14 residues. With V trimmed by 5 bases and J by 8 bases, 7 bases remained unmatched. Germline CDR1 DFQATT, CDR2 SNEGSKA (reference sequence). DNA of the CDR3: TGCAGTGCTCGAGGACTAGCGGGGCACGATGAGCAGTTCTTC. The encoded protein is CSARGLAGHDEQFF.

By sample share, this clonotype is medium-sized. This chain uses TRBV29-1 with TRBJ1-4, with 7 bases that match TRBD1. Unmatched junction bases numbered 3, after V lost 7 bases and J lost 7 bases. CDR1 is SQVTM and CDR2 is ANQGSEA in the germline V gene. The CDR3 loop spans 11 amino acids. The chain's CDR3 is CSGRDSEKLFF. CDR3 nucleotide sequence: TGCAGCGGTCGGGACAGTGAAAAACTGTTTTTT.

V is TRBV9 and J is TRBJ1-1; unclear D gene. The germline V gene has CDR1 SGDLS and CDR2 YYNGEE. Trimming removed 0 bases from V and 4 bases from J, with 10 bases in between. The CDR3 is made up of 14 amino acids. CDR3 coding DNA: TGTGCCAGCAGCGTAGGGCTGGCTGGCACTGAAGCTTTCTTT. It translates to CASSVGLAGTEAFF.

The rearrangement links TRBV7-9 to TRBJ2-2; D is undetermined. CDR1 is SEHNR and CDR2 is FQNEAQ in the germline V gene (reference sequence). With 4 bases removed from V and 1 base from J, the gap between germline ends came to 7 bases. The CDR3 has 14 amino acids. The CDR3 nucleotides read TGTGCCAGCAGCTCCGTATGGAACACCGGGGAGCTGTTTTTT. Translated: CASSSVWNTGELFF.

V is TRBV21-1 and J is TRBJ2-1; TRBD2, the table's D call, was not compared with the DNA. TRBV21-1 is recorded as a pseudogene. The CDR3 length is 15 residues. The CDR3 here is CASSNLAVLRDEQFF. CDR3 nucleotides: TGTGCCAGCAGCAATCTAGCGGTCCTAAGGGATGAGCAGTTCTTC.

This clonotype came up a few times. The J gene is TRBJ2-1, the V gene TRBV29-1, with 11 positions matching TRBD2. CDR3 size: 17 residues. J gave up 3 bases and V 3 bases, and 10 bases lay outside the gene matches. Germline CDR1 is SQVTM and CDR2 is ANQGSEA. The CDR3 DNA sequence: TGCAGCGTTGACGGGCTAGCGGGAGGAGCTCTCTACAATGAGCAGTTCTTC. Translated, it gives CSVDGLAGGALYNEQFF.

In its sample, this clonotype was seen many times. The rearrangement links TRBV29-1 to TRBJ2-3, with D hard to call. V gave up 3 bases and J gave up 3 bases, with 10 bases separating them. Germline V gene lookup returns CDR1 SQVTM and CDR2 ANQGSEA. The CDR3 length is 13 residues. CDR3 bases: TGCAGCGTTGAGTACGGTGTTACAGATACGCAGTATTTT. Protein sequence: CSVEYGVTDTQYF.

This clonotype was seen many times. The V and J genes are TRBV20-1 and TRBJ1-6; possible D gene TRBD1, 5 bases. CDR1 is DFQATT, CDR2 SNEGSKA, per germline (reference sequence). The CDR3 covers 14 residues. With 1 base removed from V and 9 bases from J, the gap between germline ends came to 13 bases. CDR3 DNA sequence: TGCAGTGCTAGAGGGCGGCAGGGTGCTTCACCCCTCCACTTT. It translates to CSARGRQGASPLHF.

This clonotype was counted at least ten times. The chain uses TRBV20-1 and TRBJ2-3, with 7 bases fitting TRBD1. Germline CDR1 and CDR2: DFQATT and SNEGSKA (reference sequence). V gave up 4 bases and J gave up 4 bases; unmatched junction bases: 8. CDR3 length: 14 residues. CDR3 in amino acids: CSATPGQTPDTQYF. The CDR3 DNA is TGCAGTGCTACACCGGGACAGACCCCAGATACGCAGTATTTT.

The chain uses TRBV29-1 and TRBJ2-1; D gene unclear. Germline CDR1 and CDR2: SQVTM and ANQGSEA. The CDR3 contains 12 residues. Trimming took 4 bases from V and 6 from J, leaving 10 bases between them. CDR3 residues: CSVAGGSNEQFF. CDR3 bases: TGCAGCGTTGCTGGCGGATCCAATGAGCAGTTCTTC.